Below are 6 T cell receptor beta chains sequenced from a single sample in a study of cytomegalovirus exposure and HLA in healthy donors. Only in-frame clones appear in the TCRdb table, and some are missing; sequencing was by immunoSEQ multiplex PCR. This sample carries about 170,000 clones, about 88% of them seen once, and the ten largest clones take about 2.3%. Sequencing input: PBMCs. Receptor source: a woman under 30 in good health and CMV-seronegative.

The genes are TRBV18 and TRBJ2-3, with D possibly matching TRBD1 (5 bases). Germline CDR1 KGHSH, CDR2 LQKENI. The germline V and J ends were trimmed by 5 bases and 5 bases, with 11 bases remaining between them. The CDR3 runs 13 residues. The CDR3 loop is CASSSDRVDTQYF. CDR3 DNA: TGTGCCAGCTCATCAGACAGAGTAGATACGCAGTATTTT.

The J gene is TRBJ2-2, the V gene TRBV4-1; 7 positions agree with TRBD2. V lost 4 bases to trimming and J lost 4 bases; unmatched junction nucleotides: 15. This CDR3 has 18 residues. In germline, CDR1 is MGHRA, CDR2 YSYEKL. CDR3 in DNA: TGCGCCAGCAGCCCCCTCGGGGGGTCCATGGGGGGCACCGGGGAGCTGTTTTTT. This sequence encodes CASSPLGGSMGGTGELFF.

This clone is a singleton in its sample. This CDR3 reads CASSQDLAGYGYTF. The CDR3 coding sequence is TGCGCCAGCAGCCAAGATCTGGCAGGCTATGGCTACACCTTC. The J gene is TRBJ1-2, the V gene TRBV4-1, with no clear D. The CDR3 runs 14 residues. V gave up 0 bases and J gave up 4 bases, with 9 bases separating them. Germline values: CDR1 MGHRA, CDR2 YSYEKL.

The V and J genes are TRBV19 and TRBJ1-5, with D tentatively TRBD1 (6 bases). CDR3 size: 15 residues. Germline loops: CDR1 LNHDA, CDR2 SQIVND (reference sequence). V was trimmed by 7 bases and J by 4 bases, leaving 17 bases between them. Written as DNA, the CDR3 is TGTGCCAGTACCAAAAAGGTGGGGGCGAATCAGCCCCAGCATTTT. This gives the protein CASTKKVGANQPQHF.

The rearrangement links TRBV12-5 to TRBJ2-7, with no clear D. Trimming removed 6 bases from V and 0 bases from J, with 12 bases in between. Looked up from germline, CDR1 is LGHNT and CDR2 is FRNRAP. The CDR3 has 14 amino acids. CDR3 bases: TGTGCTAGTGGCTCGTATTCCAGCTCCTACGAGCAGTACTTC. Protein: CASGSYSSSYEQYF.

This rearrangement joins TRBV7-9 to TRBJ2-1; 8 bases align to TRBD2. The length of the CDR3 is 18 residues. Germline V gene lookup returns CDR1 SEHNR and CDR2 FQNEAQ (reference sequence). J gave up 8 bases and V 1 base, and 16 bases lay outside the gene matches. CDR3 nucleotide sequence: TGTGCCAGCAGCTTAGGCCCTTCCTCTAGCGGGCTCCTCTATGAGCAGTTCTTC. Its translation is CASSLGPSSSGLLYEQFF.